The 31 T cell receptor beta chains given below trace back to one sample, sequenced in a study of control samples from healthy donors and cancer patients. Repertoires were generated with immunoSEQ multiplex PCR, while TCRdb's copy carries only in-frame clones and drops some. The sample records some 140,000 clones, 70% to 90% being singletons. The sample consisted of blood. The origin of the receptors is a woman aged 30 to 39 in good health.

The V gene is TRBV30, the J gene TRBJ1-5; no reliable D call. In germline, CDR1 is GTSNPN, CDR2 SVGIG (reference sequence). Trimming took off 1 base at V and 4 bases at J, with 5 bases between the two ends. CDR3 length: 12 amino acids. CDR3 nucleotide sequence: TGTGCCTGGAGTGATCAGAATCAGCCCCAGCATTTT. Amino acids: CAWSDQNQPQHF.

The CDR3 spells CASSDPQGAGTYNSPLHF. The DNA of the CDR3 is TGTGCCAGCAGCGACCCACAGGGGGCGGGAACCTATAATTCACCCCTCCACTTT. The chain couples TRBV9 to TRBJ1-6, with 9 nucleotides matching TRBD1. Per germline, CDR1 SGDLS and CDR2 YYNGEE. V trimming: 3 bases; J trimming: 2 bases; junction bases outside the gene matches: 9. The CDR3 has 18 residues.

The chain is built from TRBV12-5 and TRBJ2-7; 8 nucleotides align to TRBD1. The CDR3 runs to 13 residues. J gave up 9 bases and V 3 bases, and 7 bases lay outside the gene matches. CDR1 and CDR2 (germline): LGHNT, FRNRAP. The CDR3 is CASGLEPGGVQYF. The CDR3 region has the DNA TGTGCTAGTGGTTTAGAACCAGGGGGCGTGCAGTACTTC.

This clone was observed many times. This sequence joins TRBV27 and TRBJ2-1; the match to TRBD2 covers 8 bases. Germline CDR1 reads MNHEY; CDR2 reads SMNVEV (reference sequence). V was pared by 5 bases and J by 2 bases, with 11 bases of the junction left unmatched. The CDR3 covers 17 residues. The CDR3 bases are TGTGCCAGCAGTCCCCCCGGGGGACTAGGGGCCTACAATGAGCAGTTCTTC. It is translated as CASSPPGGLGAYNEQFF.

The V call is TRBV2, the J call TRBJ1-2, with 9 bases that match TRBD1. From germline, CDR1 is SNHLY and CDR2 FYNNEI. The CDR3 runs 14 residues. V gave up 6 bases and J gave up 7 bases; unmatched junction bases: 9. The CDR3 here is CASRTTQGARGYTF. The CDR3 nucleotides are TGTGCCAGCAGGACAACACAGGGGGCGCGTGGCTACACCTTC.

The V gene is TRBV7-3, the J gene TRBJ2-3; unclear D gene. The CDR3 contains 14 residues. Germline V lookup: CDR1 SGHTA, CDR2 FQGTGA. The germline V and J ends were trimmed by 5 bases and 1 base, with 10 bases remaining between them. The chain's CDR3 is CASSPHSGTDTQYF. The CDR3 DNA reads as TGTGCCAGCAGCCCCCATAGTGGCACAGATACGCAGTATTTT.

This sequence joins TRBV6-6 and TRBJ1-2; 9 bases are shared with TRBD1. V shed 5 bases, J shed 6 bases, and the junction held 10 bases outside the gene matches. The CDR3 contains 15 residues. The germline V gene encodes CDR1 MNHNY and CDR2 SVGAGI (reference sequence). In DNA form, the CDR3 reads TGTGCCAGCAGTACCCCGGGACAGGGCGGGGATGGCTACACCTTC. Amino acid sequence: CASSTPGQGGDGYTF.

The chain employs TRBV9 and TRBJ2-1; TRBD1 agrees at 12 bases. Losses at the gene ends were 3 bases for V and 0 bases for J; bases not matched to a gene: 10. This CDR3 comprises 19 residues. Germline values: CDR1 SGDLS, CDR2 YYNGEE. For the CDR3, the DNA is TGTGCCAGCAGCGCCAGGGGACAGGGGGCTGCCAGCTCCTACAATGAGCAGTTCTTC. As protein: CASSARGQGAASSYNEQFF. Variable domain in full (rest from reference TRBV9 and TRBJ2-1): DSGVTQTPKHLITATGQRVTLRCSPRSGDLSVYWYQQSLDQGLQFLIQYYNGEERAKGNILERFSAQQFPDLHSELNLSSLELGDSALYFCASSARGQGAASSYNEQFFGPGTRLTVL.

The chain carries TRBV4-2 and TRBJ2-7; weak D call: TRBD1 (6 bases). Germline V gene lookup returns CDR1 LGHNA and CDR2 YNFKEQ. This CDR3 comprises 16 residues. Trimming took off 0 bases at V and 5 bases at J, with 17 bases between the two ends. In nucleotides, the CDR3 is TGTGCCAGCAGCCAAGACCCGGCAGGGGCAGTCAACGAGCAGTACTTC. Translated, it gives CASSQDPAGAVNEQYF.

The chain has TRBV18 and TRBJ2-5, with unresolved D. Germline V gives CDR1 KGHSH, CDR2 LQKENI. Trimming stripped 2 bases from V and 3 bases from J, with 1 base between. The CDR3 sequence is 11 residues long. The CDR3 region has the DNA TGTGCCAGCTCACCAAAAGAGACCCAGTACTTC. This gives the protein CASSPKETQYF. The full variable domain, its missing parts supplied by reference TRBV18 and TRBJ2-5, is NAGVMQNPRHLVRRRGQEARLRCSPMKGHSHVYWYRQLPEEGLKFMVYLQKENIIDESGMPKERFSAEFPKEGPSILRIQQVVRGDSAAYFCASSPKETQYFGPGTRLLVL.

The gene calls are TRBV29-1 and TRBJ2-1; 8 bases are shared with TRBD2. The CDR3 contains 14 residues. Trimming removed 7 bases from V and 9 bases from J; junction bases left unmatched: 14. CDR1 and CDR2 (germline): SQVTM, ANQGSEA. The CDR3, as DNA: TGCAGCGCCCTCCGAGCTAGCGGGCAGGGTGAGCAGTTCTTC. This gives the protein CSALRASGQGEQFF.

The chain has TRBV24-1 and TRBJ2-3; a weak D match, TRBD2 (5 bases). Germline CDR1 KGHDR, CDR2 SFDVKD. V was shortened by 5 bases and J by 1 base, with 18 bases between the two germline ends. The CDR3 covers 17 residues. CDR3 in DNA: TGTGCCACCAGTGGCAACGCGGGTCAGGCAGGCACAGATACGCAGTATTTT. It specifies CATSGNAGQAGTDTQYF.

The chain has TRBV24-1 and TRBJ2-2, with TRBD1 identical over 12 bases. Germline V CDR1 and CDR2: KGHDR, SFDVKD. V was pared by 7 bases and J by 4 bases, with 3 bases of the junction left unmatched. This CDR3 region has 15 residues. This CDR3 is CATSGDRGPTGELFF. CDR3 nucleotide sequence: TGTGCCACCAGCGGGGACAGGGGGCCCACCGGGGAGCTGTTTTTT.

The chain couples TRBV30 to TRBJ1-3; no reliable D call. Germline-derived CDR1 and CDR2 are GTSNPN and SVGIG (reference sequence). Trimming removed 6 bases at V and 1 base at J, with 13 bases between. The CDR3 loop spans 14 amino acids. The CDR3 region is CACEPLISGNTIYF. The CDR3 nucleotides are TGTGCCTGCGAGCCGCTGATTTCTGGAAACACCATATATTTT.

CDR3 sequence (DNA): TGTGCCAGCTCACCAGGCCCCCCCGGTGAAAAACTGTTTTTT. It encodes CASSPGPPGEKLFF. The chain couples TRBV18 to TRBJ1-4; D is unclear. Germline lookup yields CDR1 KGHSH and CDR2 LQKENI. The CDR3 is 14 residues long. V shed 2 bases and J shed 7 bases, with 11 bases lying between them.

The V call is TRBV10-2, the J call TRBJ2-5, with a possible D match to TRBD2 (5 bases). V was clipped by 5 bases and J by 4 bases, with 14 bases between them. The CDR3 runs to 14 residues. The germline V gene encodes CDR1 WSHSY and CDR2 SAAADI. CDR3 in amino acids: CASSSRGWGETQYF. The CDR3 nucleotides are TGCGCCAGCAGTTCCCGGGGTTGGGGAGAGACCCAGTACTTC.

The chain employs TRBV7-2 and TRBJ2-2, with 9 bases lining up with TRBD2. The germline CDR1 and CDR2 sequences are SGHTA and FQGNSA. CDR3 length equals 18 residues. Trimming at V came to 1 base and at J to 0 bases, leaving 6 bases not matched to a gene. CDR3 region: CASSLGNLAGPNTGELFF. The CDR3, as DNA: TGTGCCAGCAGCTTAGGAAACCTAGCGGGGCCGAACACCGGGGAGCTGTTTTTT.

This clone was found once. The chain carries TRBV18 and TRBJ1-4; possibly TRBD1 for D (5 bases). This CDR3 contains 15 residues. V was cut by 3 bases and J by 3 bases, with 11 bases left in between. Germline assignment: CDR1 KGHSH and CDR2 LQKENI. CDR3 in DNA: TGTGCCAGCTCACCCTCCCGAGGGGCTAATGAAAAACTGTTTTTT. It specifies CASSPSRGANEKLFF.

This rearrangement joins TRBV27 to TRBJ1-4; D possibly corresponds to TRBD1 (6 bases). This CDR3 contains 14 residues. Trimming stripped 8 bases from V and 8 bases from J, with 18 bases between. CDR1 is MNHEY, CDR2 SMNVEV, per germline (reference sequence). The CDR3 is CASLSRAGEEKLFF. The CDR3 coding sequence is TGTGCCAGCTTGTCGCGGGCAGGGGAAGAAAAACTGTTTTTT.

The chain combines TRBV5-1 with TRBJ2-7; no reliable D call. This CDR3 comprises 14 residues. Germline V lookup: CDR1 SGHRS, CDR2 YFSETQ. V lost 4 bases and J lost 0, with 11 bases in between. Written as DNA, the CDR3 is TGCGCCAGCAGCCGCGGAACGGTCTCCTACGAGCAGTACTTC. Translated: CASSRGTVSYEQYF. Looking up the rest from reference TRBV5-1 and TRBJ2-7 gives the full variable domain: KAGVTQTPRYLIKTRGQQVTLSCSPISGHRSVSWYQQTPGQGLQFLFEYFSETQRNKGNFPGRFSGRQFSNSRSEMNVSTLELGDSALYLCASSRGTVSYEQYFGPGTRLTVT.

The gene calls are TRBV30 and TRBJ1-3; TRBD1 is a possible D gene (5 bases). V was shortened by 4 bases and J by 3 bases, with 13 bases between the two germline ends. Germline V gene lookup returns CDR1 GTSNPN and CDR2 SVGIG (reference sequence). This CDR3 spans 14 amino acids. CDR3 in DNA: TGTGCCTGGACCACCCAGGGAAGTGGAAACACCATATATTTT. This gives the protein CAWTTQGSGNTIYF.

This clone came up a few times. The rearrangement joins TRBV5-4 to TRBJ1-3; the match to TRBD1 covers 8 bases. V shed 4 bases, J shed 0 bases, and the junction held 6 bases outside the gene matches. The CDR3 length is 16 residues. Per germline, CDR1 SGHNT and CDR2 YYREEE (reference sequence). The CDR3 region is CASSKGQAGSGNTIYF. The DNA of the CDR3 is TGTGCCAGCAGCAAGGGACAGGCAGGCTCTGGAAACACCATATATTTT.

V usage is TRBV7-2 and J usage is TRBJ1-1, with TRBD1 as a possible D gene (5 bases). CDR1 and CDR2 from the germline V gene are SGHTA and FQGNSA. This CDR3 is built from 14 residues. With 5 bases removed from V and 10 bases from J, the gap between germline ends came to 20 bases. In DNA form, the CDR3 reads TGTGCCAGCAGCCCACGTCGGCAGGGCAGTGGAGCTTTCTTT. It encodes CASSPRRQGSGAFF.

This clone was seen a single time. The V gene is TRBV25-1, the J gene TRBJ1-6; TRBD1 agrees at 10 bases. Trimming removed 3 bases from V and 9 bases from J; junction bases left unmatched: 11. The CDR3 length is 17 residues. The V gene's germline CDR1 is MGHDK and CDR2 SYGVNS. CDR3 amino acids: CASSDPMIGTGVSPLHF. In DNA, the CDR3 is TGTGCCAGCAGTGACCCGATGATTGGGACAGGGGTTTCACCCCTCCACTTT.

J is TRBJ2-5 and V is TRBV7-2; 12 positions match TRBD1. Germline lookup yields CDR1 SGHTA and CDR2 FQGNSA. V lost 6 bases, J lost 6 bases, and 11 bases stayed unmatched. There are 16 residues in the CDR3. The CDR3 DNA sequence: TGTGCCAGCAGTTCTTCCGGGACAGGGGGCGGAAAGACCCAGTACTTC. Encoded protein: CASSSSGTGGGKTQYF.

V is TRBV19 and J is TRBJ2-2, with 8 nucleotides matching TRBD2. The ends lost 8 bases at V and 2 bases at J; junction bases unmatched: 4. CDR1 LNHDA and CDR2 SQIVND come from the germline V gene (reference sequence). This CDR3 region has 14 residues. The CDR3 nucleotides are TGTGCCAGTGCGGGGGGTGACAACACCGGGGAGCTGTTTTTT. Protein sequence: CASAGGDNTGELFF.

The chain is built from TRBV18 and TRBJ1-5; weak D call: TRBD1 (6 bases). The CDR3 sequence is 16 residues long. V lost 4 bases to trimming and J lost 2 bases, with 15 bases between them. CDR1 is KGHSH and CDR2 is LQKENI in the germline V gene. CDR3 coding DNA: TGTGCCAGCTCACATCGGGGGGGGCAAGGCAATCAGCCCCAGCATTTT. It is translated as CASSHRGGQGNQPQHF.

This rearrangement joins TRBV19 to TRBJ2-1; 11 bases agree with TRBD2. The CDR3 consists of 20 residues. CDR1 and CDR2 from the germline V gene are LNHDA and SQIVND (reference sequence). V lost 1 base, J lost 0 bases, and 11 bases stayed unmatched. The CDR3: CASSIVGLAGGYRSYNEQFF. The CDR3 DNA follows: TGTGCCAGTAGTATAGTTGGGCTAGCGGGAGGTTATCGCTCCTACAATGAGCAGTTCTTC.

A note on this clone: The sample contains more than one DNA sequence encoding this CDR3. V gene TRBV24-1 combines with J gene TRBJ2-5, with 8 nucleotides matching TRBD1. The CDR3 length is 16 residues. Trimming at V came to 2 bases and at J to 1 base, leaving 5 bases not matched to a gene. Germline CDR1 KGHDR, CDR2 SFDVKD. Written as DNA, the CDR3 is TGTGCCACCAGTGATTCAGGGGGCAGGGGCCAAGAGACCCAGTACTTC. The encoded protein is CATSDSGGRGQETQYF.

This clone was seen just once. The rearrangement links TRBV5-5 to TRBJ2-1; 8 bases line up with TRBD1. V lost 0 bases and J lost 7; bases outside the gene matches: 6. The germline gives CDR1 SGHKS, CDR2 YYEKEE (reference sequence). The CDR3 is made up of 15 amino acids. The CDR3 sequence: CASSLGRDRPNEQFF. CDR3 DNA: TGTGCCAGCAGCTTGGGGAGGGACAGGCCTAATGAGCAGTTCTTC.

This clone showed up just once. The rearrangement links TRBV14 to TRBJ1-1; weak D call: TRBD1 (6 bases). Germline CDR1 reads SGHDN; CDR2 reads FVKESK. The V end lost 1 base, the J end lost 1 base, and 19 bases lay between the germline ends. The CDR3 is 18 residues long. Here the CDR3 reads CASSQARLEIGGNTEAFF. As DNA, the CDR3 is TGTGCCAGCAGCCAAGCCAGGTTGGAGATAGGGGGGAACACTGAAGCTTTCTTT.